This TCR beta chain stems from a study of technical replicates of blood from a handful of donors. Germline V gives CDR1 MNHEY, CDR2 SVGAGI. The CDR3 consists of 14 residues. Trimming pared 6 bases from V and 0 bases from J, leaving 11 bases between. Some clones are missing from TCRdb's copy, which holds only in-frame ones; the method was immunoSEQ multiplex PCR. Among about 82,000 clones, roughly 95% were seen once, and the ten largest hold 0.37%. What was sequenced was T cells isolated from PBMCs. The TCR was taken from a human donor in good health. The rearrangement joins TRBV6-5 to TRBJ1-1; D ambiguous. The CDR3 DNA follows: TGTGCCAGCAGCAAGGGAGCTTTGAACACTGAAGCTTTCTTT. Its protein product is CASSKGALNTEAFF.